The TCR beta chain described here comes from a study of beta chain features in type 1 diabetes. The investigators reverse transcribed all of the isolated RNA, so they sequenced expressed TCRB transcripts. The average read count of naive, central memory and regulatory T cell samples was a few million. The repertoire was sequenced with immunoSEQ multiplex PCR; TCRdb's copy has only in-frame clones and lacks some. The profile shows approximately 260,000 clones, roughly 25% of them singletons. Study-level findings and limits: For Type 1 diabetes patients, all four CD4+ subsets carried TCRB CDR3s that were moderately but significantly shorter. The study found that naive, central memory and Treg TCRB repertoires appeared more similar in patients than in healthy donors.

Germline CDR1 and CDR2: LNHDA and SQIVND (reference sequence). The CDR3 has 15 residues. V was pared by 5 bases and J by 3 bases, with 15 bases between. A word on this clone: What it recognizes is unknown.

The origin of this receptor is a woman in her twenties or thirties with type 1 diabetes. Sequencing input: naive CD4+ T cells from blood. The chain employs TRBV19 and TRBJ2-3, with TRBD1 as a possible D gene (6 bases). In nucleotides, the CDR3 is TGTGCCAGTAGTGCACACAGGGTGGCGACAGATACGCAGTATTTT. Translating it yields CASSAHRVATDTQYF. Drawing the rest from reference TRBV19 and TRBJ2-3, the complete variable domain is DGGITQSPKYLFRKEGQNVTLSCEQNLNHDAMYWYRQDPGQGLRLIYYSQIVNDFQKGDIAEGYSVSREKKESFPLTVTSAQKNPTAFYLCASSAHRVATDTQYFGPGTRLTVL.